Listed below are T cell receptor beta chains from one sample, sequenced in a study of regulatory T cells in long-lasting Graves disease. TCRdb itself ran the multiplex PCR reads through MiXCR, one entry per CDR3 protein. The sample consists of hundreds of thousands of distinct CDR3 sequences, roughly 15% of them appearing once. This sample also appeared in a second study, on T cells in Graves' hyperthyroidism and ophthalmopathy.

The sequencing here drew on peripheral blood mononuclear cells (PBMCs), taken at new diagnosis, from a patient treated with antithyroid drugs. Every receptor here comes from a woman aged 30 to 39 with Graves disease. The CDR3 runs from the conserved cysteine through the conserved F or W. The D gene is left open where the match is weak. Some rows have no size entry. The others give once, few or many, or a class for an expanded clone.

J	V	size	D	DNA	CDR3
TRBJ2-1	TRBV20-1	-	-	TGCAGTGCTAGAGGAGGTGGTGTCAATGAGCAGTTCTTC	CSARGGGVNEQFF
TRBJ2-7	TRBV2	many	-	TGTGCCAGCAGTGAAAATTTCTACGAGCAGTACTTC	CASSENFYEQYF
TRBJ2-1	TRBV5-1	many	TRBD1	TGCGCCAGCGGAGGACAGGGGTATGAGCAGTTCTTC	CASGGQGYEQFF
TRBJ2-3	TRBV20-1	many	-	TGCAGTGCTAGGGTTTGGGACGAACCGGGAGATACGCAGTATTTT	CSARVWDEPGDTQYF
TRBJ2-3	TRBV2	many	TRBD1	TGTGCCAGCGGGACAGGGGTCCGCACAGATACGCAGTATTTT	CASGTGVRTDTQYF
TRBJ1-4	TRBV3-1	-	-	TGTGCCAGCAGCCAAGATCCCGGGATCGAGGAAAAACTGTTTTTT	CASSQDPGIEEKLFF
TRBJ1-4	TRBV20-1	many	-	TGCAGTGCTAGAGATGGGGGGGGAGCTAATGAAAAACTGTTTTTT	CSARDGGGANEKLFF
TRBJ2-5	TRBV29-1	many	TRBD2	TGCAGCGTTGCCGGGACTACACGGCCCTTCCAAGAGACCCAGTACTTC	CSVAGTTRPFQETQYF
TRBJ1-6	TRBV3-1	many	-	TGTGCCAGCAGCCGAACAGGGATTTCACCCCTCCACTTT	CASSRTGISPLHF
TRBJ2-2	TRBV5-4	-	TRBD2	TGTGCCAGCAGCTTGGGTCCGGCTAGCGGGGCGAACACCGGGGAGCTGTTTTTT	CASSLGPASGANTGELFF
TRBJ2-7	TRBV3-1	-	TRBD1	TGTGCCAGCAGCCAAGGGACAGGGGGATTCACCTACGAGCAGTACTTC	CASSQGTGGFTYEQYF
TRBJ2-3	TRBV28	-	-	TGTGCCAGCAGGGGGCGCCCCACAGATACGCAGTATTTT	CASRGRPTDTQYF
TRBJ2-7	TRBV25-1	few	-	TGTGCCAGCAGGAGGGGGAACGGCGAGCAGTACTTC	CASRRGNGEQYF
TRBJ2-1	TRBV7-9	-	-	TGTGCCAGCAGCCCGCCCGTAGGCTATGAGCAGTTCTTC	CASSPPVGYEQFF
TRBJ2-4	TRBV20-1	-	-	TGCAGTGCTAGAGTTGGAGGAAAGGACATTCAGTACTTC	CSARVGGKDIQYF
TRBJ2-1	TRBV7-3	-	TRBD2	TGTGCCAGCAGCTTAGCGGGAGCGGGGGAGCAGTTCTTC	CASSLAGAGEQFF
TRBJ2-1	TRBV5-5	-	TRBD2	TGTGCCAGCAGCTGGACCGGGACTAGCGGGATCCCTTACGATGAGCAGTTCTTC	CASSWTGTSGIPYDEQFF
TRBJ2-2	TRBV20-1	-	-	TGCAGTGCCACCCCACCCATCACAGGGTCCGGGGAGCTGTTTTTT	CSATPPITGSGELFF
TRBJ2-5	TRBV20-1	-	-	TGCAGTGCTAGAGTCAGCTCGGAGACCCAGTACTTC	CSARVSSETQYF
TRBJ1-2	TRBV6-2/TRBV6-3	-	-	TGTGCCAGCAGCCCGGGGGGCCTCGGGTATTATGGCTACACCTTC	CASSPGGLGYYGYTF
TRBJ2-3	TRBV12-5	many	TRBD2	TGTGCTAGTGGGTTGGGAGCGGGAGGGCGCTCAGATACGCAGTATTTT	CASGLGAGGRSDTQYF
TRBJ1-2	TRBV29-1	-	TRBD1	TGCAGCGTTGCAGGACAGGATCGTGGCTATGGCTACACCTTC	CSVAGQDRGYGYTF
TRBJ1-5	TRBV28	-	-	TGTGCCAGCAGTTTAGGGGGCTCTAAGCCCCAGCATTTT	CASSLGGSKPQHF
TRBJ1-2	TRBV29-1	-	-	TGCAGCGTTGAAGGGGCGGGGCATGGCTACACCTTC	CSVEGAGHGYTF
TRBJ2-1	TRBV7-9	few	-	TGTGCCAGCAGCTTAGGACAGTTTGAGCAGTTCTTC	CASSLGQFEQFF
TRBJ2-2	TRBV6-2/TRBV6-3	-	TRBD1	TGTGCCAGCAGCAATACAGGGGCCAAGGGCGGCGGGGAGCTGTTTTTT	CASSNTGAKGGGELFF